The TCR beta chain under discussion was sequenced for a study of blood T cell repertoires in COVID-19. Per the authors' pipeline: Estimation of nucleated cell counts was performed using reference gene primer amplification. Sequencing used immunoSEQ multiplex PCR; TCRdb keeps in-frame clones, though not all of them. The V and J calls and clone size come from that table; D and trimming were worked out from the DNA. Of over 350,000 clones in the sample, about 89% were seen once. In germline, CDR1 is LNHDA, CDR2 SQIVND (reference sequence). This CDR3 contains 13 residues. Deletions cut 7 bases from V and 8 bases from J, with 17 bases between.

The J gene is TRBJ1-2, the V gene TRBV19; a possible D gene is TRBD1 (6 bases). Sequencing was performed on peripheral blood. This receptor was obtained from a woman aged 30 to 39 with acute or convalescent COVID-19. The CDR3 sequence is CASNLRGGRGYTF. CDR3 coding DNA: TGTGCCAGTAACCTCCGCGGGGGCCGCGGCTACACCTTC.